Below, 13 T cell receptor beta chains from the same sample are listed, as sequenced in a study of blood T cell repertoires in COVID-19. The table came from immunoSEQ multiplex PCR; TCRdb's copy has only in-frame clones and leaves some out. The sample contains around 100,000 clones, 85% of which appear only once. Sequencing was carried out using peripheral blood. The receptor source for this set is a man aged 40-49 years with acute or convalescent COVID-19.

The chain recombines TRBV18 with TRBJ2-7, with TRBD1 matching 11 bases. J lost 4 bases, V lost 1 base, and 6 bases had no gene match. The CDR3 loop spans 16 amino acids. Germline CDR1 is KGHSH and CDR2 is LQKENI. CDR3 in amino acids: CASSPQLGQGAYEQYF. CDR3 nucleotide sequence: TGTGCCAGCTCACCACAGCTCGGACAGGGGGCGTACGAGCAGTACTTC.

The chain combines TRBV12-3 or TRBV12-4 with TRBJ1-1; 8 nucleotides align to TRBD1. V shed 6 bases, J shed 5 bases, and the junction held 5 bases outside the gene matches. The CDR3 extends over 13 amino acids. As DNA, the CDR3 is TGTGCCAGCAGCGACAGGGGAGGGACTGAAGCTTTCTTT. This encodes CASSDRGGTEAFF.

CDR3 loop: CASSPWTSGSYEQYF. The CDR3 DNA reads as TGTGCCAGCAGTCCCTGGACTAGCGGCTCCTACGAGCAGTACTTC. The chain has TRBV6-2 or TRBV6-3 and TRBJ2-7, with 10 bases lining up with TRBD2. The CDR3 is made up of 15 amino acids. Germline-derived CDR1 and CDR2 are MNHEY and SVGEGT. J lost 0 bases, V lost 5 bases, and 4 bases had no gene match.

This rearrangement joins TRBV7-3 to TRBJ1-1, with 7 nucleotides matching TRBD1. V lost 5 bases to trimming and J lost 1 base; unmatched junction nucleotides: 7. The CDR3 covers 15 residues. The germline V gene encodes CDR1 SGHTA and CDR2 FQGTGA. CDR3 loop: CASSADGTANTEAFF. CDR3 nucleotide sequence: TGTGCCAGCAGCGCGGATGGGACAGCGAACACTGAAGCTTTCTTT.

The CDR3 nucleotides read TGTGCCACCAGTGTCCATCAGGGGACAGGGGGATTGGGTGAGCAGTTCTTC. It encodes CATSVHQGTGGLGEQFF. V and J are TRBV24-1 and TRBJ2-1; 11 nucleotides match TRBD1. J gave up 9 bases and V 5 bases, and 14 bases lay outside the gene matches. The CDR3 totals 17 residues. The V gene's germline CDR1 is KGHDR and CDR2 SFDVKD.

The chain couples TRBV20-1 to TRBJ2-1; no definite D call. The CDR3 consists of 10 residues. The germline V and J ends were trimmed by 3 bases and 7 bases, with 4 bases remaining between them. Per germline, CDR1 DFQATT and CDR2 SNEGSKA (reference sequence). CDR3 sequence reads: CSARENEQFF. The CDR3 DNA is TGCAGTGCTAGGGAGAATGAGCAGTTCTTC.

The chain uses TRBV2 and TRBJ2-1; 10 bases fit TRBD1. The V and J ends lost 6 bases and 4 bases, in that order; junction bases with no gene match: 9. From germline, CDR1 is SNHLY and CDR2 FYNNEI. There are 16 residues in the CDR3. The CDR3: CASSIPGQGSYNEQFF. In DNA, the CDR3 is TGTGCCAGCAGCATACCGGGACAGGGGAGTTACAATGAGCAGTTCTTC.

CDR3 in DNA: TGTGCCACCGGGCGCGGGGGAAGCGAGCAGTACTTC. This translates into CATGRGGSEQYF. The chain links TRBV15 to TRBJ2-7, with 7 bases lining up with TRBD2. J lost 6 bases, V lost 8 bases, and 7 bases had no gene match. Germline assignment: CDR1 LNHNV and CDR2 YYDKDF (reference sequence). The CDR3 sequence is 12 residues long.

The chain employs TRBV9 and TRBJ2-7, with 11 bases matching TRBD1. The trim removed 3 bases at V and 5 bases at J, leaving 10 bases unmatched. This CDR3 comprises 16 residues. Germline CDR1 is SGDLS and CDR2 is YYNGEE. CDR3 sequence: CASSAAGGTGGDEQYF. The CDR3, as DNA: TGTGCCAGCAGCGCAGCTGGGGGGACAGGGGGGGACGAGCAGTACTTC.

The genes are TRBV6-5 and TRBJ1-2; D is possibly TRBD1 (6 bases). Germline V gene lookup returns CDR1 MNHEY and CDR2 SVGAGI. Trimming removed 2 bases at V and 3 bases at J, with 13 bases between. This CDR3 has 15 residues. CDR3 sequence: CASSYQRGSDYGYTF. Written as DNA, the CDR3 is TGTGCCAGCAGTTACCAGAGGGGGTCTGACTATGGCTACACCTTC.

V gene TRBV2 combines with J gene TRBJ2-1; 9 bases align to TRBD2. The germline CDR1 and CDR2 sequences are SNHLY and FYNNEI. The CDR3 totals 15 residues. The V and J ends lost 7 bases and 3 bases, in that order; junction bases with no gene match: 7. CDR3 in DNA: TGTGCCAGCACGAGAGAGCGGGAGGTCTACAATGAGCAGTTCTTC. Protein sequence: CASTREREVYNEQFF.

The chain is built from TRBV11-2 and TRBJ2-7; tentatively, D is TRBD2 (5 bases). V was shortened by 4 bases and J by 4 bases, with 14 bases between the two germline ends. Germline V gene lookup returns CDR1 SGHAT and CDR2 FQNNGV. The CDR3 contains 14 residues. The CDR3 coding sequence is TGTGCCAGCAGCTCCCGGACTCCCTCGTACGAGCAGTACTTC. It codes for CASSSRTPSYEQYF.

In this sample, this clone turned up once. V is TRBV6-5 and J is TRBJ1-3, with 9 bases identical to TRBD1. The CDR3 is made up of 15 amino acids. The V gene's germline CDR1 is MNHEY and CDR2 SVGAGI. Unmatched junction bases numbered 5, after V lost 5 bases and J lost 3 bases. CDR3: CASSPQGQGGNTIYF. CDR3 nucleotide sequence: TGTGCCAGCAGTCCCCAGGGACAGGGTGGAAACACCATATATTTT.